The 5 T cell receptor beta chains in this list originate from one sample, sequenced in a study of beta chain features in type 1 diabetes. Expressed TCRB transcripts got sequenced, as all isolated RNA was reverse transcribed. Sequenced by immunoSEQ multiplex PCR; TCRdb stores in-frame clones only, minus some. The sample comprises about 230,000 clones, under 20% of which are singletons, and more than 0.075% rests with the top ten. Findings and caveats of the study: Significant though moderate, a shortening of TCRB CDR3s appeared in all four CD4+ subsets of Type 1 diabetes patients.

These TCRs are of unknown antigen specificity. The sequenced material came from naive CD4+ T cells from blood. The source of these receptors is a man between 25 and 39 years old with type 1 diabetes.

The chain is built from TRBV28 and TRBJ2-5; D is uncertain. CDR1 and CDR2 from the germline V gene are MDHEN and SYDVKM. Between the trimmed V and J ends, which lost 2 bases and 7 bases, there was a span of 8 bases. This CDR3 has 12 amino acids. This chain's CDR3 is CASSLMSRTQYF. CDR3 in DNA: TGTGCCAGCAGTTTAATGAGCCGGACCCAGTACTTC.

The chain combines TRBV18 with TRBJ1-2; D gene unclear. Per germline, CDR1 KGHSH and CDR2 LQKENI. The CDR3 extends over 12 amino acids. Trimming took off 1 base at V and 6 bases at J, with 6 bases between the two ends. CDR3 in DNA: TGTGCCAGCTCACCACAGGAAGATGGCTACACCTTC. Protein: CASSPQEDGYTF.

This rearrangement joins TRBV6-5 to TRBJ2-7; no clear D. CDR1 is MNHEY and CDR2 is SVGAGI in the germline V gene. The CDR3 loop spans 15 amino acids. Trimming took off 0 bases at V and 0 bases at J, with 9 bases between the two ends. In DNA, the CDR3 is TGTGCCAGCAGTTACTCGACACACAACTCCTACGAGCAGTACTTC. Translated: CASSYSTHNSYEQYF.

The V call is TRBV29-1, the J call TRBJ2-5; TRBD1 matches at 8 bases. Germline CDR1 and CDR2: SQVTM and ANQGSEA. CDR3 length: 12 residues. With 5 bases clipped from V and 5 bases from J, the junction kept 4 bases outside the gene matches. The CDR3 sequence: CSVSGQGETQYF. As DNA, the CDR3 is TGCAGCGTTAGCGGACAGGGTGAGACCCAGTACTTC.

This clone has a handful of counts. The V gene is TRBV4-3, the J gene TRBJ2-3; D gene ambiguous. Trimming removed 4 bases at V and 2 bases at J, with 16 bases between. This CDR3 has 16 residues. The germline V gene encodes CDR1 LGHNA and CDR2 YSLEER. CDR3 bases: TGCGCCAGCAGCCGGAACCTAATGGAGTCCACAGATACGCAGTATTTT. Residues: CASSRNLMESTDTQYF.